This T cell receptor beta chain is drawn from a study of beta chain features in type 1 diabetes. This clone was observed a few times. The target antigen is unknown. Every isolated RNA sample was fully reverse transcribed, so sequencing captured expressed TCRB transcripts. The protocol was immunoSEQ multiplex PCR, while the TCRdb copy is restricted to in-frame clones and leaves out a portion. Here the sample spans 150,000 or so clones, about 8.1% being singletons. Findings and limits, study-wide: Significant though moderate, a shortening of TCRB CDR3s appeared in all four CD4+ subsets of Type 1 diabetes patients.

Germline CDR1 LNHNV, CDR2 YYDKDF (reference sequence). V lost 8 bases, J lost 7 bases, and 5 bases stayed unmatched. The CDR3 has 14 amino acids. The sequence was collected from a woman aged 18-29 years with type 1 diabetes. The chain is built from TRBV15 and TRBJ1-6, with 10 bases identical to TRBD1. Sequencing was carried out using central memory CD4+ T cells from blood. CDR3 in DNA: TGTGCCACCGCCCGGGACAGGGGAAATTCACCCCTCCACTTT. It is translated as CATARDRGNSPLHF.